Presented here are 4 T cell receptor beta chains from one specimen sequenced in a study of cytomegalovirus exposure and HLA in healthy donors. Primers: 60 Vbeta forward and 13 Jbeta reverse. Assay: immunoSEQ multiplex PCR; the TCRdb copy retains only in-frame clones and omits some. The repertoire holds over 150,000 clones, with approximately 72% as singletons. Specimen: PBMCs. Receptors were obtained from a man aged 18 to 29 in good health and CMV-seronegative.

This chain uses TRBV28 with TRBJ2-7, with a weak D call TRBD1 (5 bases). V lost 10 bases and J lost 5, with 18 bases in between. This CDR3 is built from 13 residues. Germline-derived CDR1 and CDR2 are MDHEN and SYDVKM. As DNA, the CDR3 is TGTGCCACCAGGCGGTTACAGGTCGACGAGCAGTACGTC. Translated, it gives CATRRLQVDEQYV.

V gene TRBV19 combines with J gene TRBJ2-7; a weak D match, TRBD1 (6 bases). The CDR3 length is 13 residues. V was cut by 6 bases and J by 5 bases, with 14 bases left in between. Germline V gene lookup returns CDR1 LNHDA and CDR2 SQIVND (reference sequence). In nucleotides, the CDR3 is TGTGCCAGTAGCGAACAGGGTTCCCACGAGCAGTACTTC. Translation gives CASSEQGSHEQYF.

The chain recombines TRBV15 with TRBJ1-5, with TRBD1 matching over 7 bases. This CDR3 has 16 amino acids. Per the germline V gene, CDR1 is LNHNV and CDR2 is YYDKDF (reference sequence). Trimming cost V 3 bases and J 0 bases; bases outside gene matches: 5. CDR3 region: CATSSTGVDSNQPQHF. The CDR3 DNA reads TGTGCCACCAGCAGCACAGGGGTTGATAGCAATCAGCCCCAGCATTTT.

The CDR3 reads CASSPADRGSGTQYF. CDR3 bases: TGTGCCAGCAGCCCAGCGGACAGGGGATCAGGGACCCAGTACTTC. The chain couples TRBV7-8 to TRBJ2-5; 9 nucleotides agree with TRBD1. This CDR3 has 15 amino acids. Germline-derived CDR1 and CDR2 are SGHVS and FQNEAQ. Trimming at V came to 5 bases and at J to 7 bases, leaving 11 bases not matched to a gene.